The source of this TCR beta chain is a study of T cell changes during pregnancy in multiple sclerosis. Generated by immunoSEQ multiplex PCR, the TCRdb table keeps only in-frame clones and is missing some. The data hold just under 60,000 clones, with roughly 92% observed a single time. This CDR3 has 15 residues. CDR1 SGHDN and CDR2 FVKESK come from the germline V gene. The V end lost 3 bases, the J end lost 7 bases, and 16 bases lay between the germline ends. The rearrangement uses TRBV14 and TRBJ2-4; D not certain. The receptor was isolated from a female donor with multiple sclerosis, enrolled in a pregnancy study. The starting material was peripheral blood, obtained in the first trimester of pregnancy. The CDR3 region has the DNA TGTGCCAGCAGCCAGAACATTGTCCCCCAGAACATTCAGTACTTC. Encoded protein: CASSQNIVPQNIQYF.